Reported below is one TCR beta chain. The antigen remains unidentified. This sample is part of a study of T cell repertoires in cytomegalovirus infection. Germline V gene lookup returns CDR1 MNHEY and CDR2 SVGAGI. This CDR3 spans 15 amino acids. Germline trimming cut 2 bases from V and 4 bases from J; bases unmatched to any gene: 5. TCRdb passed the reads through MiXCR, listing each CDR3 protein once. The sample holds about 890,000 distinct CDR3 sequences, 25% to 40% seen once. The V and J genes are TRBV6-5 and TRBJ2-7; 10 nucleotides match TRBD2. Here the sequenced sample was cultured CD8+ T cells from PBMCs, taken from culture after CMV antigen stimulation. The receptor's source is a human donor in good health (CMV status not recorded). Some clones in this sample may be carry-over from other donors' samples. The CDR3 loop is CASSYGAGGRYEQYV. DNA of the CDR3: TGTGCCAGCAGTTACGGAGCGGGGGGGCGGTACGAGCAGTACGTC.